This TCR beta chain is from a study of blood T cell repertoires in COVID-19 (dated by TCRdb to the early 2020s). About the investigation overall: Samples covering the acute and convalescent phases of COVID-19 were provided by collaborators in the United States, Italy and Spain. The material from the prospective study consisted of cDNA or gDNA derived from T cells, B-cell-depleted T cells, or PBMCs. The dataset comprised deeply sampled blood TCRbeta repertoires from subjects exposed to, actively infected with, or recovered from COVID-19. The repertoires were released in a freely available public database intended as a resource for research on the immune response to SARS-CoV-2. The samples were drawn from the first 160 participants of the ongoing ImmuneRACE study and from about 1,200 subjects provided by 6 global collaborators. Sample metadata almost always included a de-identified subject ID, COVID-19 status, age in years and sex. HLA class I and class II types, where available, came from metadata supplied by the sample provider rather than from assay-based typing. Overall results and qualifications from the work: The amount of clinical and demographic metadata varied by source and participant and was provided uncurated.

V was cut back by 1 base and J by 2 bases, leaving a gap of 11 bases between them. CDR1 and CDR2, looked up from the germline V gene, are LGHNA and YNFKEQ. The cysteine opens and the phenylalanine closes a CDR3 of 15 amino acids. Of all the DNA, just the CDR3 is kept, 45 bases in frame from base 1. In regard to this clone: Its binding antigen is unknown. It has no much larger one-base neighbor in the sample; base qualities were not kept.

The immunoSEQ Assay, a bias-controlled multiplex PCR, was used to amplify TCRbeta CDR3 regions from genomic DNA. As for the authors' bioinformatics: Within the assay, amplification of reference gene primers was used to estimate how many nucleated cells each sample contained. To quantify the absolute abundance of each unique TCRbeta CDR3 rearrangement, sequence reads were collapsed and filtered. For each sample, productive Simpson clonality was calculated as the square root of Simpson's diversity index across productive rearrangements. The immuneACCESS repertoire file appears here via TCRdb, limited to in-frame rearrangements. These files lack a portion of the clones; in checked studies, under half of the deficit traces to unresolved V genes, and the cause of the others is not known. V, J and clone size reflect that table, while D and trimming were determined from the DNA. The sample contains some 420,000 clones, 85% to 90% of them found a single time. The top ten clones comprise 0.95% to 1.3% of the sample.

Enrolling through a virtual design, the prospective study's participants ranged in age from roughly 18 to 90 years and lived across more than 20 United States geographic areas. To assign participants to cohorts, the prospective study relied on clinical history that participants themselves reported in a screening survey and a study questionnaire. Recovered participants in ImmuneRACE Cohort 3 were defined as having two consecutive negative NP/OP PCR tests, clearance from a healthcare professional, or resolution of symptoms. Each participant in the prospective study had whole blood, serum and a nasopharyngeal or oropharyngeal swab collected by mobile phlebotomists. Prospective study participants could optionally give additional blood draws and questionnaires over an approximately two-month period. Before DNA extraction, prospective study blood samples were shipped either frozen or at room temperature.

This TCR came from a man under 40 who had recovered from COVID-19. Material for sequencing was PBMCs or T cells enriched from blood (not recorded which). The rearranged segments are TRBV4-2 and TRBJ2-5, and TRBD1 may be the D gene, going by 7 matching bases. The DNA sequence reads TGTGCCAGCAGCCAAGGCGGGACAGATCAAGAGACCCAGTACTTC. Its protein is CASSQGGTDQETQYF.